The entry that follows covers one T cell receptor beta chain sequence. Its antigen is not identified. V lost 3 bases and J 4 bases, leaving 6 bases between the germline ends. The CDR3 consists of 13 residues. Germline assignment: CDR1 MNHEY and CDR2 SMNVEV (reference sequence). The source of the sample is a study of OX40 agonist ivuxolimab in advanced cancers. Background on the study: Patients were given ivuxolimab, an antibody that agonizes OX40 (CD134).

Study outcomes and limitations: Among patients with partial responses at 0.1-3.0 mg/kg, clonal expansion was among the lowest.

Using immunoSEQ multiplex PCR, the repertoire was profiled, and TCRdb retains in-frame clones only, with some absent. This sample yields over 40,000 clones, of which around four fifths are seen a single time; around 2.7% belongs to the top ten. This sequence joins TRBV27 and TRBJ2-2; D is unresolved. Sequencing was performed on CD4+ or CD8+ T cells sorted from blood, taken in a trial of the OX40 agonist ivuxolimab. The source of this sequence is an adult with an advanced solid tumor such as melanoma, head and neck, liver or kidney cancer. This CDR3 is CASSFRSTGELFF. In DNA form, the CDR3 reads TGTGCCAGCAGTTTTCGGAGCACCGGGGAGCTGTTTTTT.